This TCR beta chain was captured in a study of beta chain features in type 1 diabetes. Comments on this clone: As yet, its antigen is unknown.

Findings and limits, study-wide: All four CD4+ subsets from Type 1 diabetes patients carried moderately but significantly shorter TCRB CDR3s.

Trimming shortened V by 7 bases and J by 2 bases, and 15 bases separated the two germline ends. Germline V gives CDR1 WSHSY, CDR2 SAAADI. The CDR3 spans 14 residues. The sequenced template was cDNA made from the entire isolated RNA. The table came from immunoSEQ multiplex PCR; TCRdb's copy has only in-frame clones and leaves some out. The top ten clones hold 0.022% of a sample with some 700,000 clones, around 15% of them seen once. The V call is TRBV10-2, the J call TRBJ2-7, with a weak D call TRBD1 (8 bases). Sequenced: naive CD4+ T cells from blood. The receptor was derived from a young man with type 1 diabetes. CDR3 DNA sequence: TGCGCCAGCACGGGAGGACAGGGCACCTACGAGCAGTACTTC. Translation: CASTGGQGTYEQYF.